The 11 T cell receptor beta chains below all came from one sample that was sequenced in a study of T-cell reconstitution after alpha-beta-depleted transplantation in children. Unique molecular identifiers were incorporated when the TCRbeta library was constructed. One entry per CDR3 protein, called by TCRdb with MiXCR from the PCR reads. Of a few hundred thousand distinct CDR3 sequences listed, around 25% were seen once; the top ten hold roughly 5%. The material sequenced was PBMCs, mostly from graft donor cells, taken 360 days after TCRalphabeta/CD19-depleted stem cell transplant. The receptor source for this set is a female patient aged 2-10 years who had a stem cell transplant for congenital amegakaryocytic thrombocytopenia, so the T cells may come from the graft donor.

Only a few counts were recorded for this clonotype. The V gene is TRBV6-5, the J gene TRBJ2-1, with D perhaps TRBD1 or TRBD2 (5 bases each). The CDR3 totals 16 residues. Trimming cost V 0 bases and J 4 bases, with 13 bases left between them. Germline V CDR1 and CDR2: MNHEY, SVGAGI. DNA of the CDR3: TGTGCCAGCAGTTACTCGCGAGGGACGGGATACAATGAGCAGTTCTTC. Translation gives CASSYSRGTGYNEQFF.

The chain's CDR3 is CASGDRDYGYTF. The CDR3 DNA follows: TGTGCCAGCGGGGACAGGGACTATGGCTACACCTTC. The rearrangement links TRBV6-5 to TRBJ1-2, with 9 bases aligning to TRBD1. The CDR3 spans 12 residues. J gave up 3 bases and V 8 bases, and 1 base lay outside the gene matches. Germline CDR1 MNHEY, CDR2 SVGAGI.

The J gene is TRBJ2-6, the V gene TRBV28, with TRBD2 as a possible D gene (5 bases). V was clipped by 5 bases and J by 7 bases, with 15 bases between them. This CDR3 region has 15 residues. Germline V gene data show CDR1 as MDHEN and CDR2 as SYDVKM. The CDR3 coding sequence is TGTGCCAGCAGTCAAAGCGGAGACTACGCCAACGTCCTGACTTTC. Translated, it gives CASSQSGDYANVLTF. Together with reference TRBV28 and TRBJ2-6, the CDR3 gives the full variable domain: DVKVTQSSRYLVKRTGEKVFLECVQDMDHENMFWYRQDPGLGLRLIYFSYDVKMKEKGDIPEGYSVSREKKERFSLILESASTNQTSMYLCASSQSGDYANVLTFGAGSRLTVL.

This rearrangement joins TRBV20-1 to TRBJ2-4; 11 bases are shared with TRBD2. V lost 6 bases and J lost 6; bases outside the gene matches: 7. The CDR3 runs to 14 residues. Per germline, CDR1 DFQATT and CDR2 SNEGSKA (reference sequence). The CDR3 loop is CSARTSGFGNIQYF. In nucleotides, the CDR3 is TGCAGTGCGAGGACTAGCGGGTTTGGAAACATTCAGTACTTC.

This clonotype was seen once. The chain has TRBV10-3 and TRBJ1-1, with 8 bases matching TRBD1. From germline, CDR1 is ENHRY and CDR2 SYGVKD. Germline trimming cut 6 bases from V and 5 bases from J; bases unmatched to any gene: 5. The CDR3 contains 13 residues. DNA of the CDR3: TGTGCCATCAGAGACAGGGGAGAGACTGAAGCTTTCTTT. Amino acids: CAIRDRGETEAFF.

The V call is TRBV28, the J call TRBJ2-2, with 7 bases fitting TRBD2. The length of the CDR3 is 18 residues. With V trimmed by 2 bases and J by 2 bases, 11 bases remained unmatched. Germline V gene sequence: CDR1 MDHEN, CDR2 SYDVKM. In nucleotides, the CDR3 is TGTGCCAGCAGTTTAAAAAACGGCGCGGGACTAAACACCGGGGAGCTGTTTTTT. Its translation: CASSLKNGAGLNTGELFF.

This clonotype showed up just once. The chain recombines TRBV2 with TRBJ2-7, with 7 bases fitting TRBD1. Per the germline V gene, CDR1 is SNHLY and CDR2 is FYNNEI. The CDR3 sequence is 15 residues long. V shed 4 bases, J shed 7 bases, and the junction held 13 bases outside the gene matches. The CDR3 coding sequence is TGTGCCAGCAGTGGACGGCCAGGGGGTTCCCAGGAGCAGTACTTC. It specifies CASSGRPGGSQEQYF.

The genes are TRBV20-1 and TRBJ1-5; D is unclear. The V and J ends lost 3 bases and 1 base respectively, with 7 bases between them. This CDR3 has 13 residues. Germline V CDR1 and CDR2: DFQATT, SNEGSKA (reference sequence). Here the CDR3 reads CSASSLSNQPQHF. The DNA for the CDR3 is TGCAGTGCTAGTAGCCTAAGCAATCAGCCCCAGCATTTT.

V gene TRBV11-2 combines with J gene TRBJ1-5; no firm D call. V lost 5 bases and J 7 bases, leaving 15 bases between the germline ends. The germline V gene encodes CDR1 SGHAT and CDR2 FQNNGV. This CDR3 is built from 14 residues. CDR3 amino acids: CASSPYPYGQPQHF. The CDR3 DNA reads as TGTGCCAGCAGCCCCTACCCGTATGGGCAGCCCCAGCATTTT.

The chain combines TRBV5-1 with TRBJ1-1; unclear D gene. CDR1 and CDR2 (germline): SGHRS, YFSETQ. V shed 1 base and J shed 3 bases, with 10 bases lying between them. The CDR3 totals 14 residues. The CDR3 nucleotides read TGCGCCAGCAGCTTGAGGGATTTTGACACTGAAGCTTTCTTT. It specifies CASSLRDFDTEAFF.

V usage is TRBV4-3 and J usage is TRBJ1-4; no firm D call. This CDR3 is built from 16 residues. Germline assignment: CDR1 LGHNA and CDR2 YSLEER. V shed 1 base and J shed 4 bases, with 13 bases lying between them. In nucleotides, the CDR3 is TGCGCCAGCAGCCAAGGTGGGAGGCACCGTAATGAAAAACTGTTTTTT. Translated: CASSQGGRHRNEKLFF.